Shown below are 5 T cell receptor beta chains from a single sample sequenced in a study of identical twins (dated by TCRdb to the mid-2010s). The library relied on 5' RACE. Sequenced on an Illumina HiSeq 2000. TCRdb redid the processing of the public reads, applying fastp at Q25 and MiXCR, and retained in-frame beta chains. Rows with a matching CDR3 protein are joined into one entry that keeps the most common DNA and genes. The sample yields 450,000 to 500,000 distinct CDR3 sequences; roughly an eighth were counted once. The ten largest clones add up to more than 0.8% of the sample. The sample was also reused in another study, on yellow fever vaccine responses in identical twins.

Input material: CD4+ T cells sorted from blood. The receptors derive from a woman aged 18-35 years in good health.

The gene calls are TRBV15 and TRBJ2-7, with 8 bases matching TRBD1. V gave up 6 bases and J gave up 4 bases; unmatched junction bases: 5. Per germline, CDR1 LNHNV and CDR2 YYDKDF (reference sequence). This CDR3 has 13 amino acids. CDR3 sequence: CATRGTGEYEQYF. In nucleotides, the CDR3 is TGTGCCACCAGGGGGACAGGCGAATACGAGCAGTACTTC.

This clonotype was counted only a few times. This chain links TRBV4-3 with TRBJ2-1, with 8 bases that match TRBD2. The CDR3 runs 14 residues. V was clipped by 1 base and J by 9 bases; unmatched bases: 5. Per germline, CDR1 LGHNA and CDR2 YSLEER. In DNA, the CDR3 is TGCGCCAGCAGCCAAGGCCCCGGGGGGGTTGAGCAGTTCTTC. It encodes CASSQGPGGVEQFF.

V and J are TRBV27 and TRBJ2-1; a possible D gene is TRBD1 (5 bases). CDR1 and CDR2 from the germline V gene are MNHEY and SMNVEV (reference sequence). Trimming took off 3 bases at V and 4 bases at J, with 19 bases between the two ends. The CDR3 covers 17 residues. The CDR3 region has the DNA TGTGCCAGCAGTTTTTATCAGGGCTACTTTTCTTACAATGAGCAGTTCTTC. It specifies CASSFYQGYFSYNEQFF.

This clonotype showed up just a few times. This chain uses TRBV5-1 with TRBJ2-7; TRBD2 agrees at 9 bases. The ends lost 1 base at V and 5 bases at J; junction bases unmatched: 7. The CDR3 extends over 15 amino acids. Germline values: CDR1 SGHRS, CDR2 YFSETQ. The CDR3 loop is CASSLSGRTPDEQYF. CDR3 nucleotide sequence: TGCGCCAGCAGCTTGAGCGGGAGGACTCCTGACGAGCAGTACTTC. Supplemented by reference TRBV5-1 and TRBJ2-7, the full variable domain reads KAGVTQTPRYLIKTRGQQVTLSCSPISGHRSVSWYQQTPGQGLQFLFEYFSETQRNKGNFPGRFSGRQFSNSRSEMNVSTLELGDSALYLCASSLSGRTPDEQYFGPGTRLTVT.

This clonotype showed up many times. This chain connects TRBV10-2 to TRBJ2-3; no clear D. V dropped 5 bases and J dropped 4 bases, with 19 bases sitting between them. The CDR3 runs to 16 residues. The germline gives CDR1 WSHSY, CDR2 SAAADI. The CDR3 protein is CASSPLGGFSPDTQYF. Here the CDR3 DNA reads TGCGCCAGCAGTCCCCTCGGCGGATTTTCGCCAGATACGCAGTATTTT.